This T cell receptor (beta chain) was documented in a study of CD8 T cells in Susac syndrome. RNA, at about 0.45 to 1 ug, was reverse transcribed with random hexamers. TCRdb passed the immunoSEQ multiplex PCR reads through MiXCR, listing each CDR3 protein once. The sample contains some 100,000 distinct CDR3 sequences, around 90% of which appear only once. TCR beta sequences were obtained from blood CD8+ and CD4+ T cells. Purification of the CD8+ and CD4+ T cells relied on negative isolation, and TEMRA cells underwent FACS enrichment. The CDR3 is 14 amino acids. The germline gives CDR1 MNHEY, CDR2 SVGEGT. The V end was cut by 2 bases, the J end by 3 bases, with 7 bases between.

This chain uses TRBV6-2 or TRBV6-3 with TRBJ1-4, with no clear D. This TCR derives from a human donor in good health. Sequencing was done on a sample of CD4+ T cells from PBMCs. The CDR3 DNA reads TGTGCCAGCAGTTACCTGAATCCTAATGAAAAACTGTTTTTT. Protein product: CASSYLNPNEKLFF.